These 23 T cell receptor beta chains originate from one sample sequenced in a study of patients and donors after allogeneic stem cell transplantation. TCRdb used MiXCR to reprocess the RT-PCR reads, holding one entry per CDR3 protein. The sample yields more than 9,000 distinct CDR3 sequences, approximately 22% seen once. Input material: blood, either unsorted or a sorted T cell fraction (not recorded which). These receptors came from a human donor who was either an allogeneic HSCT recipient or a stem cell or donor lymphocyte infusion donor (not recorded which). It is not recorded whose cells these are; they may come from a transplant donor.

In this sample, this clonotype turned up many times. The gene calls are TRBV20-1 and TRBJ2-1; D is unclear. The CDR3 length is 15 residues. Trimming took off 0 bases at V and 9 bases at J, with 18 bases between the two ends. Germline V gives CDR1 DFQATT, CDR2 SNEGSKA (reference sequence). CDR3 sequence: CSARDRPVGDAEQFF. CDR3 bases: TGCAGTGCTAGAGATCGTCCGGTCGGCGATGCTGAGCAGTTCTTC.

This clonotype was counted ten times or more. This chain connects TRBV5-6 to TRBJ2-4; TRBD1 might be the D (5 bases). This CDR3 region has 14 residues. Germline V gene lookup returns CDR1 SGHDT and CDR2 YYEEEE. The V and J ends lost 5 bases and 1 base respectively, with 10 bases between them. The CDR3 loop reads CASRSQGAKNIQYF. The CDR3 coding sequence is TGTGCCAGCAGGTCCCAGGGCGCCAAAAACATTCAGTACTTC. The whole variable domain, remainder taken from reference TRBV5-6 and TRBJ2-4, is DAGVTQSPTHLIKTRGQQVTLRCSPKSGHDTVSWYQQALGQGPQFIFQYYEEEERQRGNFPDRFSGHQFPNYSSELNVNALLLGDSALYLCASRSQGAKNIQYFGAGTRLSVL.

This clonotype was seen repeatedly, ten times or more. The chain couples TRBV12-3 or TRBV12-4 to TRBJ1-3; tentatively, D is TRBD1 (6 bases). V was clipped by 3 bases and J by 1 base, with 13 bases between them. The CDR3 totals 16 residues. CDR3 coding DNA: TGTGCCAGCAGTTTTCGGACAGAGCCATCTGGAAACACCATATATTTT. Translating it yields CASSFRTEPSGNTIYF.

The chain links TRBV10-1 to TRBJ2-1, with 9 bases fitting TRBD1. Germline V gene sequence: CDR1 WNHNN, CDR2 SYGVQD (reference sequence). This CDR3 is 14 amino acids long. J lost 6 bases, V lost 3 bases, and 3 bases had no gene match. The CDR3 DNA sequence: TGCGCCAGCAGTGATGGGACAGGGCGCAATGAGCAGTTCTTC. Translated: CASSDGTGRNEQFF.

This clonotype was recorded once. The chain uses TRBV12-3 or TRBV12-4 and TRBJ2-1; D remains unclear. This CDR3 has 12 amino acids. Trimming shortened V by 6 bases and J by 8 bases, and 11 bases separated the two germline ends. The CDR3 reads CASSRGRHEQFF. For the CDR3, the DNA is TGTGCCAGCAGCCGAGGACGGCATGAGCAGTTCTTC.

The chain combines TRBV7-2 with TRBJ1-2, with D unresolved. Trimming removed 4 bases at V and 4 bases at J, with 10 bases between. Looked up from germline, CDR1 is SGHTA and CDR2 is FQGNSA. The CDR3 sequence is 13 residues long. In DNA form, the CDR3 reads TGTGCCAGCAGCTCCCACGTGGGCTATGGCTACACCTTC. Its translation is CASSSHVGYGYTF.

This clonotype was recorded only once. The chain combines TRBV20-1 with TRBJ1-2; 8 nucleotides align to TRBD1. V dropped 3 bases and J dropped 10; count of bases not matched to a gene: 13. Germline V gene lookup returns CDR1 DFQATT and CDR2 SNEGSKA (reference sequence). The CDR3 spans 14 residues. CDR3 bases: TGCAGTGCTAGCCCCCCCAGGGGGCAGGAATTCTACACCTTC. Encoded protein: CSASPPRGQEFYTF.

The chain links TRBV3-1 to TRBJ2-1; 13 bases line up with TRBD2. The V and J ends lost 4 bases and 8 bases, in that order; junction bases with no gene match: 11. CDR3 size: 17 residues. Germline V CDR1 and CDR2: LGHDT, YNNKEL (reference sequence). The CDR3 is CASSPLLRTSGGDEQFF. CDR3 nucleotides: TGTGCCAGCAGCCCCCTACTTAGGACTAGCGGGGGTGATGAGCAGTTCTTC.

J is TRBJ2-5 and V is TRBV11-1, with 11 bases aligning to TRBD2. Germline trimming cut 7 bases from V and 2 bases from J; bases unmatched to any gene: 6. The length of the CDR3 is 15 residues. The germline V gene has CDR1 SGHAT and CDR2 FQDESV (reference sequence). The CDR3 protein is CASKPGLAVQETQYF. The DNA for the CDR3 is TGTGCCAGCAAACCGGGACTAGCGGTACAAGAGACCCAGTACTTC. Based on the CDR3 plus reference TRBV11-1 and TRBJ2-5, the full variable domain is EAEVAQSPRYKITEKSQAVAFWCDPISGHATLYWYRQILGQGPELLVQFQDESVVDDSQLPKDRFSAERLKGVDSTLKIQPAELGDSAMYLCASKPGLAVQETQYFGPGTRLLVL.

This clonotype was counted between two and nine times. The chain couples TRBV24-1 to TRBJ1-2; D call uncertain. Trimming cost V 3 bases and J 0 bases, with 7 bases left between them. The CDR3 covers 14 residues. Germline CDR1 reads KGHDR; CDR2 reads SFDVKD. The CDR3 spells CATSDTGANYGYTF. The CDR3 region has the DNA TGTGCCACCAGTGATACCGGGGCTAACTATGGCTACACCTTC.

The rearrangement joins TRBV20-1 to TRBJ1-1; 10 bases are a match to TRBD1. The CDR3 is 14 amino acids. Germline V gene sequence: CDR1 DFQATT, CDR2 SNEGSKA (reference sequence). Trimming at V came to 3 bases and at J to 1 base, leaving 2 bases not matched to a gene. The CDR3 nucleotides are TGCAGTGCTAGGACAGGGGGCCCGAACACTGAAGCTTTCTTT. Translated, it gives CSARTGGPNTEAFF.

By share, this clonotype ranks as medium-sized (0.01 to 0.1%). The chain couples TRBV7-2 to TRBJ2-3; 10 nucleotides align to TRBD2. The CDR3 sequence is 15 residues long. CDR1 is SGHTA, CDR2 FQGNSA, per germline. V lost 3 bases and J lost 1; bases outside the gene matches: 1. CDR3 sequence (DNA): TGTGCCAGCAGCTTCACTAGCGGGGGCACAGATACGCAGTATTTT. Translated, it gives CASSFTSGGTDTQYF. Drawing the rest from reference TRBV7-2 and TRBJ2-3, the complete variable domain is GAGVSQSPSNKVTEKGKDVELRCDPISGHTALYWYRQSLGQGLEFLIYFQGNSAPDKSGLPSDRFSAERTGGSVSTLTIQRTQQEDSAVYLCASSFTSGGTDTQYFGPGTRLTVL.

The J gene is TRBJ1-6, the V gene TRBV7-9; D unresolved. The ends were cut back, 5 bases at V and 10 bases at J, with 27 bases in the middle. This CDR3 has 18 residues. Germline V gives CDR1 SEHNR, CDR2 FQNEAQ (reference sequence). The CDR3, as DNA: TGTGCCAGCAGCCCCCGGCGTGACGATCCTGACAAGAGGTCACCCCTCCACTTT. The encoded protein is CASSPRRDDPDKRSPLHF.

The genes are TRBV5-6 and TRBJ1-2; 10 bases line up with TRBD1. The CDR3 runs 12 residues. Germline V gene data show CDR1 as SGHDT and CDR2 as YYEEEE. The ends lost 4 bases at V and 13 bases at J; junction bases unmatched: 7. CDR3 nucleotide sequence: TGTGCCAGCAGCACCGGGACAGGGGATTGCACCTTC. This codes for CASSTGTGDCTF. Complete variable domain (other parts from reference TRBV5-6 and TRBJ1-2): DAGVTQSPTHLIKTRGQQVTLRCSPKSGHDTVSWYQQALGQGPQFIFQYYEEEERQRGNFPDRFSGHQFPNYSSELNVNALLLGDSALYLCASSTGTGDCTFGSGTRLTVV.

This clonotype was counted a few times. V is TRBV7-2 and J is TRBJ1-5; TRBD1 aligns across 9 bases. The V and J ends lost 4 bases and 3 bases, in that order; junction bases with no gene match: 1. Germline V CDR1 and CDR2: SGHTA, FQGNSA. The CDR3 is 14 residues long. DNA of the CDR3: TGTGCCAGCAGCTCACAGGGGGCCAATCAGCCCCAGCATTTT. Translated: CASSSQGANQPQHF. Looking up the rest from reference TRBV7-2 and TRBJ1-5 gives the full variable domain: GAGVSQSPSNKVTEKGKDVELRCDPISGHTALYWYRQSLGQGLEFLIYFQGNSAPDKSGLPSDRFSAERTGGSVSTLTIQRTQQEDSAVYLCASSSQGANQPQHFGDGTRLSIL.

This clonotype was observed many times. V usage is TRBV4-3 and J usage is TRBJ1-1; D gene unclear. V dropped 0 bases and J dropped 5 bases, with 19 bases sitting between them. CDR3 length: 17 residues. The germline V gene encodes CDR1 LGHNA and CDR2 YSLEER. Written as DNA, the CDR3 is TGCGCCAGCAGCCAAGATGACGGGAGGCCCAAGGGAACTGAAGCTTTCTTT. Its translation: CASSQDDGRPKGTEAFF.

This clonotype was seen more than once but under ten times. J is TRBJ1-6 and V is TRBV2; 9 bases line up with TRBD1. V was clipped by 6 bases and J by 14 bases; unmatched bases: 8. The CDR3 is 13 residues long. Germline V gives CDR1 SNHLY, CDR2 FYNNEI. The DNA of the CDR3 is TGTGCCAGCAGAAGACAGGGGGGCGAATCCCTCCACTTT. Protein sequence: CASRRQGGESLHF.

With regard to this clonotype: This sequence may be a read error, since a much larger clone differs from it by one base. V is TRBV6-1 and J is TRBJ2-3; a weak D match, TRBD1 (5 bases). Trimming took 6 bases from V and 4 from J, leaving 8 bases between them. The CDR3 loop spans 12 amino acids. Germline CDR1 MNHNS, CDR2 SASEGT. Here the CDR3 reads CASSPGPDTQYF. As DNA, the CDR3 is TGTGCCAGCAGCCCAGGGCCAGATACGCAGTATTTT.

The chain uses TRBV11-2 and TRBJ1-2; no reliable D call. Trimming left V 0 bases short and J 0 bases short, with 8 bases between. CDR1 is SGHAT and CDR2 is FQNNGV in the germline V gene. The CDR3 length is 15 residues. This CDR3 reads CASSLDYASNYGYTF. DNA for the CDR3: TGTGCCAGCAGCTTAGATTACGCCTCTAACTATGGCTACACCTTC.

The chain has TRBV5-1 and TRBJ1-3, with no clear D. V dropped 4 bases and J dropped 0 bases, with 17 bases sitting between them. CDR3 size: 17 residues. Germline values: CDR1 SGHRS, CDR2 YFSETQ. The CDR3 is CASSPRTATASGNTIYF. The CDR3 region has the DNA TGCGCCAGCAGCCCCAGGACGGCCACAGCCTCTGGAAACACCATATATTTT.

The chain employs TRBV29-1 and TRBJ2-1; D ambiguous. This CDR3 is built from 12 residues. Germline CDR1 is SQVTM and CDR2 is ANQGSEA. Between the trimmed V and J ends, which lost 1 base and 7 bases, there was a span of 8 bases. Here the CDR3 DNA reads TGCAGCGTTGAAGCGACTGCGAATGAGCAGTTCTTC. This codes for CSVEATANEQFF.

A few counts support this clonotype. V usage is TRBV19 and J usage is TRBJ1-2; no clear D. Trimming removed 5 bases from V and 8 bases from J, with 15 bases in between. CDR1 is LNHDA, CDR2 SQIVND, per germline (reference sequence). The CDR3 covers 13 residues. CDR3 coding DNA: TGTGCCAGTAGTCCCCGTTCTGGCCGGGGCTACACCTTC. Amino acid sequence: CASSPRSGRGYTF.

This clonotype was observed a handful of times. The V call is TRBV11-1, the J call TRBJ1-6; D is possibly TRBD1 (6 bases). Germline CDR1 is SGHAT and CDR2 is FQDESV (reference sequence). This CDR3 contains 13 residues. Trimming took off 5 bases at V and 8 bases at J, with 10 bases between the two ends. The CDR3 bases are TGTGCCAGCAGCAGGACAGTAGATTCACCCCTCCACTTT. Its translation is CASSRTVDSPLHF.